This TCR beta chain comes out of a study of blood T cell repertoires in COVID-19. The overall study: The United States, Italy and Spain provided the acute and convalescent COVID-19 samples. PBMCs, B-cell-depleted T cells, or T cells were the source of the cDNA or gDNA that made up the material.

The CDR3 covers 15 residues. Trimming removed 5 bases from V and 4 bases from J; junction bases left unmatched: 8. Germline-derived CDR1 and CDR2 are SGHTA and FQGNSA. Libraries were prepared by immunoSEQ multiplex PCR; TCRdb keeps only in-frame clonotypes and omits some of them. This table has tens of thousands of clones, almost 90% appearing once. Sequencing input: peripheral blood. The receptor was isolated from a woman of 80 years or more with active or convalescent COVID-19. This chain connects TRBV7-2 to TRBJ1-2; 9 nucleotides match TRBD1. The DNA for the CDR3 is TGTGCCAGCAGCCGGGGGACAGGGCCCGGCTATGGCTACACCTTC. Translation gives CASSRGTGPGYGYTF.